This T cell receptor beta chain was recorded in a study of blood T cell repertoires in COVID-19. The wider study: The cDNA or gDNA used as material had been derived from T cells, B-cell-depleted T cells, or PBMCs.

The J segment lost 4 bases and the V segment lost 3 bases, leaving 7 bases of the junction unmatched. Germline CDR1 DFQATT, CDR2 SNEGSKA (reference sequence). The length of the CDR3 is 15 residues. TCRdb's table, derived via immunoSEQ multiplex PCR, lists solely in-frame clones and lacks some. The sample lists 180,000 or so clones, 75% to 90% occurring once. The sample taken for sequencing was PBMCs or T cells enriched from blood (not recorded which). This TCR was recovered from a woman between 50 and 59 years old who had recovered from COVID-19. V and J are TRBV20-1 and TRBJ1-1; 11 positions agree with TRBD1. CDR3 sequence reads: CSASWTGGLGTEAFF. CDR3 coding DNA: TGCAGTGCTAGTTGGACAGGGGGCCTGGGCACTGAAGCTTTCTTT.